The rows below give T cell receptor beta chains drawn from one sample of a study of glioma-infiltrating T cells. TCRdb used MiXCR to reprocess the multiplex PCR reads, holding one entry per CDR3 protein. The sample has some 130,000 distinct CDR3 sequences, under 30% seen once. What was sequenced was glioma tissue, nonneoplastic brain tissue, or PBMCs (not recorded which). The receptors were sampled from a human donor with low-grade glioma or glioblastoma, undergoing nonglioma brain surgery, or in good health (not recorded which). Both conserved end residues are part of each CDR3. A D gene is named only where the DNA matches it firmly. The listing skips clone size in some rows; elsewhere it reads once, few, many or a size class.

d_call	clone_size	v_call	j_call	cdr3_aa	cdr3_nt
-	-	TRBV7-9	TRBJ1-4	CASSPTGTTNEKLFF	TGTGCCAGCAGCCCTACCGGGACAACTAATGAAAAACTGTTTTTT
-	many	TRBV6-1	TRBJ1-2	CASSDLFAVGYTF	TGTGCCAGCAGTGATCTTTTCGCAGTCGGCTACACCTTC
-	-	TRBV6-4	TRBJ1-1	CASSEVAGPNTEAFF	TGTGCCAGTAGTGAGGTGGCAGGACCGAACACTGAAGCTTTCTTT
-	many	TRBV24-1	TRBJ1-1	CATSDGWGAFF	TGTGCCACCAGTGATGGGTGGGGAGCTTTCTTT
-	-	TRBV9	TRBJ1-6	CASSVEAYNSPLHF	TGTGCCAGCAGCGTCGAGGCCTATAATTCACCCCTCCACTTT
-	many	TRBV20-1	TRBJ2-6	CSAREGSGANVLTF	TGCAGTGCTAGGGAAGGGTCTGGGGCCAACGTCCTGACTTTC
-	many	TRBV20-1	TRBJ1-5	CSALQGHGNQPQHF	TGCAGTGCTTTACAGGGTCATGGCAATCAGCCCCAGCATTTT
TRBD1	few	TRBV25-1	TRBJ1-6	CATETGLSGSPLHF	TGTGCCACGGAGACAGGGTTAAGTGGTTCACCCCTCCACTTT
TRBD1	few	TRBV2	TRBJ2-3	CASSDRQGALSTDTQYF	TGTGCCAGCAGTGATCGACAGGGGGCTTTAAGCACAGATACGCAGTATTTT
TRBD2	few	TRBV3-1	TRBJ2-3	CASSRGSGADTQYF	TGTGCCAGCAGCCGCGGTAGCGGGGCAGATACGCAGTATTTT
-	few	TRBV4-3	TRBJ1-2	CASSQESLRVPLYGYTF	TGCGCCAGCAGCCAAGAGTCTCTGAGGGTCCCCCTCTATGGCTACACCTTC
-	-	TRBV20-1	TRBJ2-6	CSARDVGGGSGANVLTF	TGCAGTGCTAGAGACGTAGGTGGGGGTTCCGGGGCCAACGTCCTGACTTTC
TRBD1	few	TRBV7-9	TRBJ1-2	CASSPIRDRGLFGYTF	TGTGCCAGCAGCCCGATCCGGGACAGGGGGCTATTTGGCTACACCTTC
-	medium-sized	TRBV27	TRBJ1-5	CASRLTGSNQPQHF	TGTGCCAGCAGACTAACAGGAAGCAATCAGCCCCAGCATTTT
-	-	TRBV6-6	TRBJ1-1	CASSYPDSASNTEAFF	TGTGCCAGCAGTTACCCCGATTCAGCCTCGAACACTGAAGCTTTCTTT
-	-	TRBV24-1	TRBJ2-2	CATSDFVSGELFF	TGTGCCACCAGTGATTTTGTCTCCGGGGAGCTGTTTTTT
-	-	TRBV12-3/TRBV12-4	TRBJ1-1	CASRGQSMNTEAFF	TGTGCCAGCAGAGGACAGTCGATGAACACTGAAGCTTTCTTT
-	many	TRBV4-1	TRBJ2-1	CASSQATGQNNEQFF	TGCGCCAGCAGCCAAGCGACTGGCCAGAACAATGAGCAGTTCTTC
TRBD2	many	TRBV28	TRBJ2-1	CASSLGGGPNEQFF	TGTGCCAGCAGTTTGGGCGGGGGACCCAATGAGCAGTTCTTC
-	-	TRBV28	TRBJ2-2	CASSQLGGGASGELFF	TGTGCCAGCAGCCAACTCGGAGGGGGGGCATCCGGGGAGCTGTTTTTT
-	few	TRBV14	TRBJ1-1	CASSHQTNTEAFF	TGTGCCAGCAGCCACCAGACTAACACTGAAGCTTTCTTT
TRBD1	few	TRBV2	TRBJ1-5	CASSPTGWNQPQHF	TGTGCCAGCAGCCCGACAGGGTGGAATCAGCCCCAGCATTTT
TRBD1	few	TRBV15	TRBJ1-2	CATSRKVGPGQVYGYTF	TGTGCCACCAGCAGAAAAGTGGGACCCGGACAGGTCTATGGCTACACCTTC
-	few	TRBV11-2	TRBJ2-5	CASSLGGAGSQETQYF	TGTGCCAGCAGCTTAGGAGGTGCTGGAAGCCAAGAGACCCAGTACTTC
-	few	TRBV12-3/TRBV12-4	TRBJ1-1	CASSSVMNTEAFF	TGTGCCAGCAGTAGTGTCATGAACACTGAAGCTTTCTTT
TRBD1	many	TRBV6-1	TRBJ1-1	CASTLGQGGTEAFF	TGTGCCAGCACCCTCGGACAGGGAGGCACTGAAGCTTTCTTT
TRBD1	-	TRBV20-1	TRBJ2-2	CSARRGTANSGELFF	TGCAGTGCTAGAAGGGGGACAGCCAACTCCGGGGAGCTGTTTTTT
-	many	TRBV27	TRBJ1-3	CASSLILGNTIYF	TGTGCCAGCAGTTTGATTCTTGGAAACACCATATATTTT
-	-	TRBV30	TRBJ2-1	CAWKSPGQDQNEQLF	TGTGCCTGGAAGTCCCCTGGTCAGGACCAGAATGAGCAGCTCTTC
-	-	TRBV19	TRBJ2-5	CASRGDSSETQYF	TGTGCCAGTAGGGGCGACAGTTCAGAGACCCAGTACTTC
-	once	TRBV29-1	TRBJ1-4	CSGQADEKLFF	TGCAGCGGTCAGGCGGATGAAAAACTGTTTTTT
-	many	TRBV15	TRBJ2-1	CATSRDPSYNEQFF	TGTGCCACCAGCAGAGATCCCTCCTACAATGAGCAGTTCTTC
-	-	TRBV10-1	TRBJ2-2	CASSEILGELFF	TGCGCCAGCAGTGAGATTCTCGGGGAGCTGTTTTTT
-	many	TRBV11-2	TRBJ2-3	CASSLDYRGATTDTQYF	TGTGCCAGCAGCTTAGATTACCGGGGGGCGACCACAGATACGCAGTATTTT
-	-	TRBV11-2	TRBJ2-2	CASSAALTRTGELFF	TGTGCCAGCAGCGCGGCGCTGACCCGGACCGGGGAGCTGTTTTTT
TRBD2	many	TRBV20-1	TRBJ2-3	CSRLAGDTDTQYF	TGCAGCCGATTAGCGGGGGACACAGATACGCAGTATTTT
TRBD1	-	TRBV20-1	TRBJ2-2	CSAPDDRVSSGELFF	TGCAGTGCGCCGGACGACAGGGTCAGTTCCGGGGAGCTGTTTTTT
TRBD2	many	TRBV20-1	TRBJ2-5	CSARAGGREETQYF	TGCAGTGCCCGAGCGGGGGGGAGGGAAGAGACCCAGTACTTC
TRBD1	many	TRBV24-1	TRBJ1-5	CATRGQDYSNQPQHF	TGTGCCACCCGCGGACAGGACTATAGCAATCAGCCCCAGCATTTT
-	many	TRBV6-2/TRBV6-3	TRBJ2-1	CASSNSHPSYNEQFF	TGTGCCAGCAGTAACTCACATCCCTCCTACAATGAGCAGTTCTTC
-	few	TRBV7-9	TRBJ2-3	CASSQPASTDTQYF	TGTGCCAGCAGCCAACCAGCTAGCACAGATACGCAGTATTTT
-	few	TRBV27	TRBJ1-2	CASSRRPGENYGYTF	TGTGCCAGCAGTAGACGACCGGGGGAAAACTATGGCTACACCTTC
-	few	TRBV10-3	TRBJ2-5	CAISVDGEETQYF	TGTGCCATCAGTGTCGATGGGGAAGAGACCCAGTACTTC
-	few	TRBV20-1	TRBJ2-1	CSALPGPSQFF	TGCAGTGCTTTGCCAGGGCCCTCGCAGTTCTTC
-	-	TRBV19	TRBJ2-3	CASTDGGAWTDTQYF	TGTGCCAGTACTGATGGGGGGGCTTGGACAGATACGCAGTATTTT
TRBD1	-	TRBV4-1	TRBJ1-2	CASSPSGQGPKYGYTF	TGCGCCAGCAGCCCCTCCGGACAGGGGCCCAAGTATGGCTACACCTTC
-	few	TRBV2	TRBJ1-1	CASSPDTGLGTEAFF	TGTGCCAGCAGTCCCGATACAGGGTTAGGGACTGAAGCTTTCTTT
-	-	TRBV24-1	TRBJ2-6	CATSGGGESGANVLTF	TGTGCCACCAGTGGGGGGGGCGAGAGCGGGGCCAACGTCCTGACTTTC
-	few	TRBV19	TRBJ2-6	CASDPRTAGANVLTF	TGTGCCAGTGACCCGAGGACAGCTGGGGCCAACGTCCTGACTTTC
-	few	TRBV24-1	TRBJ1-5	CATQSAGARDQPQHF	TGTGCCACCCAATCTGCAGGGGCGCGCGATCAGCCCCAGCATTTT
-	many	TRBV6-1	TRBJ2-1	CASSLDSSTYNEQFF	TGTGCCAGCAGTTTGGACAGTTCCACCTACAATGAGCAGTTCTTC
-	-	TRBV18	TRBJ1-1	CASSPQKGQNTEAFF	TGTGCCAGCTCACCTCAAAAAGGGCAGAACACTGAAGCTTTCTTT
TRBD1	-	TRBV11-1	TRBJ2-3	CASGLGTGITDTQYF	TGTGCCAGCGGTCTAGGGACAGGGATCACAGATACGCAGTATTTT
-	-	TRBV5-1	TRBJ1-3	CASSPSGADSGNTIYF	TGCGCCAGCAGCCCCTCAGGGGCAGACTCTGGAAACACCATATATTTT